Detailed here is one T cell receptor (beta chain). Its antigen is unknown. TRB rearrangements spanning V, D and J were amplified using mixed TRB-A/B primers. TCRdb reprocessed the multiplex PCR reads with MiXCR, giving one entry per CDR3 protein. In the table there are about 11,000 distinct CDR3 sequences, 20% to 30% of which are singletons. The sample belongs to a study of T cell repertoires in aging, cancer and after chemotherapy. Study-wide findings and caveats: In each cancer cohort, median generation probability increased across chemotherapy, suggesting thymic output rebounded. Age-matched healthy donors had significantly more diverse, less clonal blood TCR repertoires than untreated cancer patients.

TCR beta rearrangements were amplified from peripheral blood genomic DNA. The CDR3 totals 16 residues. Germline V gives CDR1 DFQATT, CDR2 SNEGSKA (reference sequence). V lost 0 bases to trimming and J lost 5 bases, with 19 bases between them. V gene TRBV20-1 combines with J gene TRBJ2-5; D might be TRBD1 (9 bases). What was sequenced was blood. This TCR derives from a human donor in good health. This chain's CDR3 is CSARDSGTGNGETQYF. The CDR3 nucleotides read TGCAGTGCTAGAGATAGCGGGACAGGGAATGGGGAGACCCAGTACTTC.